This T cell receptor beta chain was captured in a study of naive and memory T cell subsets. Both TRBC1 and TRBC2 were covered by a beta constant-region primer of two equimolar oligonucleotides. Ligated cDNA was amplified by four rounds of PCR with nested alpha and beta constant-region primers and SP2. A single record per CDR3 protein comes from TCRdb applying MiXCR to the UMI-ligation and nested PCR reads. The sample records 150,000 or so distinct CDR3 sequences, about 23% being singletons. Study-level results: A few larger clonotypes appeared in naive repertoires, especially CD8, possibly memory cells re-expressing CD45RA.

Overnight CMV lysate stimulation of fresh PBMCs defined donor CMV status by CD4+ IFNgamma. V shed 5 bases and J shed 6 bases, with 13 bases lying between them. CDR1 is MDHEN and CDR2 is SYDVKM in the germline V gene. The CDR3 loop spans 13 amino acids. Concerning this clonotype: Its specificity is unknown.

This receptor was obtained from a human donor in good health. V and J are TRBV28 and TRBJ1-1; D is possibly TRBD1 (6 bases). Sequenced: naive CD4+ T cells from blood. This chain's CDR3 is CASSAPGVPEAFF. Written as DNA, the CDR3 is TGTGCCAGCAGTGCCCCAGGGGTACCTGAAGCTTTCTTT.